This entry concerns a single T cell receptor (beta chain). Sequencing was performed with immunoSEQ multiplex PCR; in TCRdb, only in-frame clones are kept and a portion is missing. This table has 55,000 to 65,000 clones, more than 70% appearing once. The sample is drawn from a study of OX40 agonist ivuxolimab in advanced cancers. The germline V gene encodes CDR1 MNHNS and CDR2 SASEGT. This CDR3 has 16 residues. V shed 2 bases and J 4 bases; nucleotides not matched to a gene: 10. The input for sequencing was CD4+ or CD8+ T cells sorted from blood, taken in a trial of the OX40 agonist ivuxolimab. The chain employs TRBV6-1 and TRBJ1-2, with 7 nucleotides matching TRBD1. The sequence came from an adult with an advanced solid tumor such as melanoma, head and neck, liver or kidney cancer. CDR3 in DNA: TGTGCCAGCAGTGAATGGTCGGGGGCAGGGGGCTATGGCTACACCTTC. As protein: CASSEWSGAGGYGYTF.